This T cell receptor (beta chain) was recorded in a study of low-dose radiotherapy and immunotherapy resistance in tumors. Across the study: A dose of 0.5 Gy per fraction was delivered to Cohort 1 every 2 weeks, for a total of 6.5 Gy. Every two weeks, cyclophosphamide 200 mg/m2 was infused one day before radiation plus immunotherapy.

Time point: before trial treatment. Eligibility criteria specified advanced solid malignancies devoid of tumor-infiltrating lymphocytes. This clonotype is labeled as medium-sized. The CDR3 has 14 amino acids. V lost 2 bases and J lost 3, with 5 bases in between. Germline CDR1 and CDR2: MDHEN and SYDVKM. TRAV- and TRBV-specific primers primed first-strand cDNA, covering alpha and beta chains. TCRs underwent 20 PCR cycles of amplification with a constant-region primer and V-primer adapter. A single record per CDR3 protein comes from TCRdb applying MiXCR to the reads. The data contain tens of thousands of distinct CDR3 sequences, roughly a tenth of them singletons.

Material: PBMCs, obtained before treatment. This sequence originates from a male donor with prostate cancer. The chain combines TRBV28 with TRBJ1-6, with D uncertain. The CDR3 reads CASSLVHYNSPLHF. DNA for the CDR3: TGTGCCAGCAGTTTAGTTCACTATAATTCACCCCTCCACTTT.